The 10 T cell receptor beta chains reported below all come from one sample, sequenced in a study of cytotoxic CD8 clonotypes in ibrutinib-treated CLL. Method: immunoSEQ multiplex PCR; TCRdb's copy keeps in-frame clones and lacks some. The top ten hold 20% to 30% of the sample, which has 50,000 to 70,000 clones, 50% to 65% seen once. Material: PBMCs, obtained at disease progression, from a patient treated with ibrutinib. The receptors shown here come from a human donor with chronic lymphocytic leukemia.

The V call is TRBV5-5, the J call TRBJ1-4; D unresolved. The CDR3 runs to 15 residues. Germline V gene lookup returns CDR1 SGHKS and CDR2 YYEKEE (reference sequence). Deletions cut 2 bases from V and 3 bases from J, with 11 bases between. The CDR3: CASSLYPEPNEKLFF. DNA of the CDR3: TGTGCCAGCAGCTTATACCCGGAACCTAATGAAAAACTGTTTTTT.

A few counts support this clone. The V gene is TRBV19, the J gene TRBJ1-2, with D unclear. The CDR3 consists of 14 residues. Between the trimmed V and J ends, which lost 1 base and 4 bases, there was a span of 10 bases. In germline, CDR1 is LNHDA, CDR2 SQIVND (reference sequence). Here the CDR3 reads CASSIVLSPYGYTF. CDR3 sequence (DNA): TGTGCCAGTAGTATAGTTTTGAGCCCCTATGGCTACACCTTC.

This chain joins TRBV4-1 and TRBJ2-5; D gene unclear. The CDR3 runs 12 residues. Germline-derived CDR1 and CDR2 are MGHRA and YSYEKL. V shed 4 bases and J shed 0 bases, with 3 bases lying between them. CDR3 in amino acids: CASSRNQETQYF. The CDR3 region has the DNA TGCGCCAGCAGCCGGAACCAAGAGACCCAGTACTTC.

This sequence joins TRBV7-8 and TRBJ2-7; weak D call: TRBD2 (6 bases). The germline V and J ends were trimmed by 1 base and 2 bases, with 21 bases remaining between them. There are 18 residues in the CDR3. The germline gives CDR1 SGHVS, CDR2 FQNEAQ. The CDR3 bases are TGTGCCAGCAGCTTAGGAGTTGCCGGGGGTGAGCGGCCCTACGAGCAGTACTTC. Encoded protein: CASSLGVAGGERPYEQYF.

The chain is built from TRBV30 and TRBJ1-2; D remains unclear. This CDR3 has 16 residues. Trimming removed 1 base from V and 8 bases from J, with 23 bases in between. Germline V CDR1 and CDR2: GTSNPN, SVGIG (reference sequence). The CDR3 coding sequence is TGTGCCTGGAGTGCTCCGGGCGGTGAGCTAATTGTAGGCTACACCTTC. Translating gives CAWSAPGGELIVGYTF.

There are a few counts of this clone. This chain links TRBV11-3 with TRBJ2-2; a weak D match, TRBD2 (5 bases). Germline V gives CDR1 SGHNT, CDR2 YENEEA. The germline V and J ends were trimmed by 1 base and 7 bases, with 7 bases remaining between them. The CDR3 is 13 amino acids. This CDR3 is CASSLVEGGELFF. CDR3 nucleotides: TGTGCCAGCAGCTTAGTAGAGGGCGGGGAGCTGTTTTTT. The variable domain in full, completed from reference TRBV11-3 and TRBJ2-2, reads EAGVVQSPRYKIIEKKQPVAFWCNPISGHNTLYWYLQNLGQGPELLIRYENEEAVDDSQLPKDRFSAERLKGVDSTLKIQPAELGDSAVYLCASSLVEGGELFFGEGSRLTVL.

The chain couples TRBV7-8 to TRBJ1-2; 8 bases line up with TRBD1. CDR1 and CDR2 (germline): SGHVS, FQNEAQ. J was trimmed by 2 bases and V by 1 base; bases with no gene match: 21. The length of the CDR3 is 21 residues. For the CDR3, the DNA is TGTGCCAGCAGCTTAGAGCCGAGGAGGGTTTACCGGACAGGGAACAACTATGGCTACACCTTC. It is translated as CASSLEPRRVYRTGNNYGYTF.

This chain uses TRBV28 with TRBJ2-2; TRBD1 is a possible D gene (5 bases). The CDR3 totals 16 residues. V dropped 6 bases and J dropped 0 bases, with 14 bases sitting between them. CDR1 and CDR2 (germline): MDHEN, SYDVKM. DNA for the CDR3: TGTGCCAGCAGCCTAACCGACAGCACGAACACCGGGGAGCTGTTTTTT. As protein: CASSLTDSTNTGELFF.

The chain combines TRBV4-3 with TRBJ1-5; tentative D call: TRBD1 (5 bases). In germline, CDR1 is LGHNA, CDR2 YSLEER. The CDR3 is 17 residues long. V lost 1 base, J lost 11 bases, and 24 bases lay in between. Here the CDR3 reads CASSQGWGGTQRMAQHF. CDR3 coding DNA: TGCGCCAGCAGCCAAGGTTGGGGCGGGACTCAGAGGATGGCCCAGCATTTT.

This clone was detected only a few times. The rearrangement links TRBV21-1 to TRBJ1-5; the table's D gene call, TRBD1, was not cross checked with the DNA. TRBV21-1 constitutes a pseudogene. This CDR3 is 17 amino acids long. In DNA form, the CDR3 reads TGTGCCAGCAGCACCTCCCCTCCGGACAGACGCAATCAGCCCCAGCATTTT. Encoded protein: CASSTSPPDRRNQPQHF.